One and the same sample provided the 26 T cell receptor beta chains below, sequenced in a study of blood T cell repertoires in COVID-19. TCRdb's copy holds only in-frame clones and misses some; the assay was immunoSEQ multiplex PCR. Here the sample spans approximately 280,000 clones, around 88% being singletons. Input material: peripheral blood. The source of these receptors is a man aged 40-49 years with acute or convalescent COVID-19.

V and J are TRBV9 and TRBJ1-2, with D tentatively TRBD1 (6 bases). Germline V gene sequence: CDR1 SGDLS, CDR2 YYNGEE. The V gene lost 4 bases and the J gene lost 5 bases, with 18 bases spanning the gap. The CDR3 sequence is 15 residues long. CDR3 coding DNA: TGTGCCAGCAGCCCATACACACAGGGAGGGTATGGCTACACCTTC. Protein: CASSPYTQGGYGYTF.

This chain links TRBV27 with TRBJ2-1; 12 nucleotides align to TRBD2. The germline V gene encodes CDR1 MNHEY and CDR2 SMNVEV (reference sequence). The CDR3 is 15 amino acids. With 3 bases clipped from V and 6 bases from J, the junction kept 3 bases outside the gene matches. The CDR3 DNA sequence: TGTGCCAGCAGTTTGGGGACTAGCGGGCTCAATGAGCAGTTCTTC. Protein: CASSLGTSGLNEQFF.

The chain links TRBV2 to TRBJ2-7; the D gene is possibly TRBD2 (5 bases). The CDR3 runs to 13 residues. V was pared by 1 base and J by 5 bases, with 9 bases between. Germline CDR1 is SNHLY and CDR2 is FYNNEI. DNA of the CDR3: TGTGCCAGCAGTGAAGGCTGGGAGAACGAGCAGTACTTC. Its translation is CASSEGWENEQYF.

The genes are TRBV3-1 (or the pseudogene TRBV3-2) and TRBJ2-7; the match to TRBD2 covers 13 bases. The CDR3 loop spans 15 amino acids. V shed 1 base, J shed 5 bases, and the junction held 2 bases outside the gene matches. Germline V CDR1 and CDR2: LGHDT, YNNKEL (reference sequence). CDR3 bases: TGTGCCAGCAGCCAAGGGACTAGCGGGGGCCACGAGCAGTACTTC. It codes for CASSQGTSGGHEQYF.

For the CDR3, the DNA is TGTGCCAGCAGCCAAGATCTAGGCGGGAACACCGGGGAGCTGTTTTTT. Translation: CASSQDLGGNTGELFF. The chain combines TRBV3-1 (or the pseudogene TRBV3-2) with TRBJ2-2; D remains ambiguous. The length of the CDR3 is 16 residues. Trimming took 0 bases from V and 1 from J, leaving 9 bases between them. Germline lookup yields CDR1 LGHDT and CDR2 YNNKEL (reference sequence).

The chain uses TRBV27 and TRBJ2-1; 9 nucleotides line up with TRBD2. From germline, CDR1 is MNHEY and CDR2 SMNVEV (reference sequence). V was clipped by 2 bases and J by 2 bases; unmatched bases: 4. The CDR3 spans 16 residues. The CDR3 is CASSLAGGLTYNEQFF. CDR3 coding DNA: TGTGCCAGCAGTTTAGCGGGGGGGCTCACCTACAATGAGCAGTTCTTC.

The CDR3 nucleotides read TGTGCCAGCAGTGAGCGGCGGGGGCTCGGGGCCAACGTCCTGACTTTC. Translation: CASSERRGLGANVLTF. The chain is built from TRBV6-1 and TRBJ2-6; a weak D match, TRBD2 (7 bases). This CDR3 is built from 16 residues. In germline, CDR1 is MNHNS, CDR2 SASEGT. V was pared by 3 bases and J by 4 bases, with 13 bases between.

The chain uses TRBV19 and TRBJ1-5; 8 bases map to TRBD1. This CDR3 is built from 13 residues. Germline CDR1 and CDR2: LNHDA and SQIVND (reference sequence). The J segment lost 6 bases and the V segment lost 7 bases, leaving 5 bases of the junction unmatched. The CDR3 DNA is TGTGCCAGTAATCAGGGGGCCGGTCAGCCCCAGCATTTT. The encoded protein is CASNQGAGQPQHF.

This chain joins TRBV7-2 and TRBJ2-7, with 12 bases matching TRBD2. Germline loops: CDR1 SGHTA, CDR2 FQGNSA. The length of the CDR3 is 15 residues. Trimming at V came to 5 bases and at J to 3 bases, leaving 5 bases not matched to a gene. CDR3 region: CASSLGTSGLYEQYF. The CDR3 nucleotides are TGTGCCAGCAGCCTCGGGACTAGCGGGCTCTACGAGCAGTACTTC.

The chain recombines TRBV18 with TRBJ2-5, with 9 nucleotides matching TRBD1. Germline lookup yields CDR1 KGHSH and CDR2 LQKENI. With 3 bases clipped from V and 2 bases from J, the junction kept 4 bases outside the gene matches. The CDR3 has 15 amino acids. CDR3 residues: CASSPAGQGQETQYF. The CDR3 DNA is TGTGCCAGCTCACCCGCGGGACAGGGACAAGAGACCCAGTACTTC.

This chain uses TRBV9 with TRBJ2-1, with D perhaps matching TRBD2 (5 bases). Germline CDR1 and CDR2: SGDLS and YYNGEE. This CDR3 spans 15 amino acids. Between the trimmed V and J ends, which lost 6 bases and 4 bases, there was a span of 17 bases. The CDR3 protein is CASTLEEDGYNEQFF. The CDR3 DNA reads as TGTGCCAGCACCCTTGAGGAGGACGGGTACAATGAGCAGTTCTTC.

This chain uses TRBV3-1 (or the pseudogene TRBV3-2) with TRBJ1-2; unclear D gene. CDR1 and CDR2 from the germline V gene are LGHDT and YNNKEL (reference sequence). V was clipped by 1 base and J by 8 bases, with 14 bases between them. The CDR3 sequence is 14 residues long. The CDR3 sequence is CASSQGGGKGGYTF. In nucleotides, the CDR3 is TGTGCCAGCAGCCAAGGAGGAGGGAAGGGCGGCTACACCTTC.

V is TRBV10-1 and J is TRBJ2-2; a possible D gene is TRBD2 (5 bases). The CDR3 totals 15 residues. Germline values: CDR1 WNHNN, CDR2 SYGVQD (reference sequence). V was pared by 5 bases and J by 9 bases, with 19 bases between. The CDR3 is CASSPLIGNRWELFF. The CDR3 DNA reads TGCGCCAGCAGTCCCCTAATCGGGAATCGGTGGGAGCTGTTTTTT.

The rearrangement links TRBV6-5 to TRBJ1-6, with TRBD1 as a possible D gene (5 bases). CDR1 is MNHEY, CDR2 SVGAGI, per germline. The CDR3 is 12 amino acids. V dropped 2 bases and J dropped 13 bases, with 9 bases sitting between them. For the CDR3, the DNA is TGTGCCAGCAGTTACGGGGAGGGGCCCCTCCACTTT. Translation gives CASSYGEGPLHF.

This chain connects TRBV7-9 to TRBJ2-3, with a weak D call TRBD2 (6 bases). The CDR3 extends over 15 amino acids. V was clipped by 3 bases and J by 4 bases, with 14 bases between them. Germline CDR1 and CDR2: SEHNR and FQNEAQ (reference sequence). CDR3 sequence reads: CASSFPSGGSDTQYF. The CDR3 DNA reads as TGTGCCAGCAGCTTTCCATCCGGAGGGTCAGATACGCAGTATTTT. Full variable domain (missing parts from reference TRBV7-9 and TRBJ2-3): DTGVSQNPRHKITKRGQNVTFRCDPISEHNRLYWYRQTLGQGPEFLTYFQNEAQLEKSRLLSDRFSAERPKGSFSTLEIQRTEQGDSAMYLCASSFPSGGSDTQYFGPGTRLTVL.

V gene TRBV12-1 combines with J gene TRBJ1-2. TRBV12-1 is a documented pseudogene. The CDR3 covers 13 residues. CDR3 in amino acids: CASSFARNYGYTF. Here the CDR3 DNA reads TGTGCCAGCAGCTTTGCGCGGAACTATGGCTACACCTTC.

The chain couples TRBV14 to TRBJ1-1; D gene uncertain. Per the germline V gene, CDR1 is SGHDN and CDR2 is FVKESK. Trimming left V 1 base short and J 12 bases short, with 12 bases between. There are 12 residues in the CDR3. The CDR3 loop is CASSQGLREPFF. The CDR3 DNA reads as TGTGCCAGCAGCCAAGGGTTGAGGGAACCTTTCTTT.

The chain has TRBV4-1 and TRBJ2-7; D gene unclear. Trimming removed 0 bases from V and 2 bases from J, with 8 bases in between. The CDR3 loop spans 14 amino acids. Germline V gives CDR1 MGHRA, CDR2 YSYEKL. This chain's CDR3 is CASSQDSAAYEQYF. CDR3 coding DNA: TGCGCCAGCAGCCAAGACAGCGCAGCCTACGAGCAGTACTTC.

The chain carries TRBV30 and TRBJ1-1, with D unresolved. Germline CDR1 and CDR2: GTSNPN and SVGIG (reference sequence). The CDR3 is 17 residues long. Deletions cut 5 bases from V and 1 base from J, with 23 bases between. The DNA for the CDR3 is TGTGCCTGGTCTCCGGCCCGCGGATCGGGGTCGAACACTGAAGCTTTCTTT. Its protein product is CAWSPARGSGSNTEAFF.

This chain joins TRBV12-3 or TRBV12-4 and TRBJ2-1; D unclear. This CDR3 has 13 residues. The V end lost 0 bases, the J end lost 8 bases, and 8 bases lay between the germline ends. DNA for the CDR3: TGTGCCAGCAGTTTAGCTCCAGGCGATGAGCAGTTCTTC. This codes for CASSLAPGDEQFF.

The V and J genes are TRBV4-2 and TRBJ1-5; D is ambiguous. Germline values: CDR1 LGHNA, CDR2 YNFKEQ. CDR3 size: 13 residues. V lost 0 bases, J lost 6 bases, and 6 bases lay in between. CDR3 sequence: CASSQEEGQPQHF. CDR3 sequence (DNA): TGTGCCAGCAGCCAAGAAGAGGGTCAGCCCCAGCATTTT.

J is TRBJ1-1 and V is TRBV10-2; D not resolved. The CDR3 is made up of 13 amino acids. V lost 9 bases to trimming and J lost 5 bases, with 16 bases between them. The germline gives CDR1 WSHSY, CDR2 SAAADI. The CDR3 coding sequence is TGCGCCAGTGTGGAGGGCGCGGGGACTGAAGCTTTCTTT. Protein sequence: CASVEGAGTEAFF.

This clone appeared a single time. The gene calls are TRBV12-3 or TRBV12-4 and TRBJ1-1; TRBD1 agrees at 10 bases. This CDR3 has 13 amino acids. V was pared by 7 bases and J by 6 bases, with 5 bases of the junction left unmatched. The CDR3 is CASMDRGYSEAFF. Here the CDR3 DNA reads TGTGCCAGCATGGACAGGGGGTATTCTGAAGCTTTCTTT.

In its sample, this clone was seen once. The chain has TRBV28 and TRBJ1-1; 7 positions match TRBD1. Trimming cost V 5 bases and J 9 bases; bases outside gene matches: 6. Germline assignment: CDR1 MDHEN and CDR2 SYDVKM. The CDR3 runs to 12 residues. The CDR3 here is CASSPRQGKAFF. As DNA, the CDR3 is TGTGCCAGCAGTCCACGACAGGGCAAAGCTTTCTTT. The variable domain in full, completed from reference TRBV28 and TRBJ1-1, reads DVKVTQSSRYLVKRTGEKVFLECVQDMDHENMFWYRQDPGLGLRLIYFSYDVKMKEKGDIPEGYSVSREKKERFSLILESASTNQTSMYLCASSPRQGKAFFGQGTRLTVV.

The V and J genes are TRBV9 and TRBJ2-1, with D possibly matching TRBD1 (6 bases). V lost 0 bases and J 5 bases, leaving 12 bases between the germline ends. The germline V gene encodes CDR1 SGDLS and CDR2 YYNGEE. The CDR3 totals 15 residues. CDR3 sequence: CASSVEDRLDNEQFF. The CDR3 nucleotides read TGTGCCAGCAGCGTAGAAGACAGGCTGGACAATGAGCAGTTCTTC.

This clone was observed a single time. V gene TRBV9 combines with J gene TRBJ2-2; TRBD1 might be the D (5 bases). Germline values: CDR1 SGDLS, CDR2 YYNGEE. This CDR3 has 13 amino acids. Trimming cost V 3 bases and J 5 bases, with 8 bases left between them. DNA of the CDR3: TGTGCCAGCAGCGGGGCAGGGACCGGGGAGCTGTTTTTT. Its translation: CASSGAGTGELFF.